This TCR beta chain is drawn from a study of PD-1 blockade in classical Hodgkin lymphoma. General study findings and limits: Those achieving complete response showed baseline diversity like newly diagnosed patients. Reports described newly diagnosed patients as having lower baseline TCR diversity than healthy donors. Prior therapy or disease activity may underlie the repertoire differences, whose causes remain undefined.

Using immunoSEQ multiplex PCR, the repertoire was profiled, and TCRdb retains in-frame clones only, with some absent. Altogether about 39,000 clones are present, over 65% being singletons, with the ten largest covering more than 8%. This CDR3 region has 13 residues. V was cut by 1 base and J by 8 bases, with 11 bases left in between. The germline gives CDR1 GTSNPN, CDR2 SVGIG (reference sequence). In the case of this clone: Its antigen is unidentified.

The time point denotes: cycle 4 day 1 (C4D1), after less than seven weeks of nivolumab. Relapse was seen in all patients after autologous stem cell transplantation, and brentuximab vedotin exposure was variable. V usage is TRBV30 and J usage is TRBJ1-4; D call uncertain. The sequence came from a human donor with classical Hodgkin lymphoma. This specimen consisted of peripheral blood mononuclear cells (PBMCs), obtained before the fourth cycle of nivolumab. In DNA, the CDR3 is TGTGCCTGGAGTGCGGGGAATGGGGAAAAACTGTTTTTT. Amino acid sequence: CAWSAGNGEKLFF.